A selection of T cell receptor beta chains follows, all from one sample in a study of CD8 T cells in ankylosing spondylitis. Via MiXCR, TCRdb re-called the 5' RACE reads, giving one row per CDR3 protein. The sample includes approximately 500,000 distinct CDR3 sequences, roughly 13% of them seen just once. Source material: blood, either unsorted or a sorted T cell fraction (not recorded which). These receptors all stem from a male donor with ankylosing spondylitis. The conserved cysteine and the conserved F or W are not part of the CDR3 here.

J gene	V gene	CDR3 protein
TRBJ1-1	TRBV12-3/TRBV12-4	ASSFGQGRNTEAF
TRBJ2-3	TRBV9	ASSLSGGGADTQY
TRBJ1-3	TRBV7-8	ASSLLVVSGNTIY
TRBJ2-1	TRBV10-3	AISESSSSREEQF
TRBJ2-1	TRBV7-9	ASSLATVNEQF
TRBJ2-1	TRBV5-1	ASRIEGVSYNEQF
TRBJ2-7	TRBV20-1	SARDGTSGRSEQY
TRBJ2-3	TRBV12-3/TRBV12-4	ASRLQGSDTQY
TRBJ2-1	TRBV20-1	SVGSGGDPQF
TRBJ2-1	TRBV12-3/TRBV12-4	ASSPDRSNEQF
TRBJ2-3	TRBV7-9	ASSLATSGNTDTQY
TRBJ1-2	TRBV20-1	SARPDRSYGYT
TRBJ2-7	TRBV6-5	ASSLAGGGSYEQY
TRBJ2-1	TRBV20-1	SALSNEQF
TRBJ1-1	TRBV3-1	ASSHAFKDTEAF
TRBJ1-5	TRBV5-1	ASSLEGTGNQPQH
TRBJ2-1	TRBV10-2	ASSISETYNEQF